The entry below gives a single T cell receptor (beta chain) sequence along with its context. Its antigen is not known. PCR amplification relied on 60 Vbeta primers (plus 13 Jbeta primers). TCRdb keeps only in-frame clones here, not all; method: immunoSEQ multiplex PCR. The table shows 150,000 to 200,000 clones, with about nine tenths occurring only once. The data were obtained in a study of cytomegalovirus exposure and HLA in healthy donors. Study-wide background: The Caucasian-associated ancestry cluster contained about four fifths of the approximately 400 genotyped donors. Points from the study as a whole: For most TCR beta V segments, an earlier analysis put the productive rate at about 87% or about 30% of the time. An observed cluster of highly shared sequence variants was recorded as a likely sequencing artifact.

The CDR3 sequence is 16 residues long. CDR1 and CDR2 from the germline V gene are ENHRY and SYGVKD. J was trimmed by 4 bases and V by 1 base; bases with no gene match: 6. Among the donors, all were healthy bone marrow donors. Sequencing was performed on PBMCs. This chain joins TRBV10-3 and TRBJ2-2; TRBD2 agrees at 7 bases. The TCR was taken from a boy between 2 and 10 years old in good health and CMV-seronegative. CDR3: CAISEFAGVSTGELFF. The CDR3 DNA reads TGTGCCATCAGTGAGTTCGCGGGAGTTTCCACCGGGGAGCTGTTTTTT.